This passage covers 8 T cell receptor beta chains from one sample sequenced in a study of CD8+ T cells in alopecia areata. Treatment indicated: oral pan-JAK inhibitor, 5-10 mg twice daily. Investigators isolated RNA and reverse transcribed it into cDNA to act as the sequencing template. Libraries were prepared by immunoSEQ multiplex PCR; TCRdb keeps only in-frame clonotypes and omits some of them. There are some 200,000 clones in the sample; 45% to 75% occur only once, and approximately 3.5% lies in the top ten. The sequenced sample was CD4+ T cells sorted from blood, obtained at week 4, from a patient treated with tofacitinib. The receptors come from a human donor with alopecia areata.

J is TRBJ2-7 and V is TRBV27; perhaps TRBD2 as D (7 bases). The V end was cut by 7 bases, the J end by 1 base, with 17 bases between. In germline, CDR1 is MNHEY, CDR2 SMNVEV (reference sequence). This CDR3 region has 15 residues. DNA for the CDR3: TGTGCCAGCATCCTAGGGGGGGCTGGGTCCTACGAGCAGTACTTC. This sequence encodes CASILGGAGSYEQYF.

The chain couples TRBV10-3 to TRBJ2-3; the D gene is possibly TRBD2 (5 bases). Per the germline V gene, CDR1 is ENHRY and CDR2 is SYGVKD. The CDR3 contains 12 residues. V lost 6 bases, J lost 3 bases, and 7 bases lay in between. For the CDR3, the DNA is TGTGCCATCAGGGACTGGACAGATACGCAGTATTTT. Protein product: CAIRDWTDTQYF.

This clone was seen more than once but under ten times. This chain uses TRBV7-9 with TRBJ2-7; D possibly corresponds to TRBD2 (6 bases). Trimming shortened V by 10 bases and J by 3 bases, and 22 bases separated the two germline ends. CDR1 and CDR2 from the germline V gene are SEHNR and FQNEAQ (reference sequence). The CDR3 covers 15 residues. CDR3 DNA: TGTGCCATCCAGAGTCCGCGGGGCCGAGGCTACGAGCAGTACTTC. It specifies CAIQSPRGRGYEQYF.

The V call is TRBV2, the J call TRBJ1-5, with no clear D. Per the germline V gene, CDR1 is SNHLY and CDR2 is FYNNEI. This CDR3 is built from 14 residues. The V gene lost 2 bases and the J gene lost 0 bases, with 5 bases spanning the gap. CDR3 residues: CASSERDSNQPQHF. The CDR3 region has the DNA TGTGCCAGCAGTGAACGGGATAGCAATCAGCCCCAGCATTTT.

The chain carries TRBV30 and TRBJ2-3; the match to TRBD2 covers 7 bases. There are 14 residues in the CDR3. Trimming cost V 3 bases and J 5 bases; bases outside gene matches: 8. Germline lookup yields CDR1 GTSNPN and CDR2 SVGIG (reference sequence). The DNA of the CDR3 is TGTGCCTGGAGCGGAGGTCGCGGGGGAGATACGCAGTATTTT. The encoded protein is CAWSGGRGGDTQYF.

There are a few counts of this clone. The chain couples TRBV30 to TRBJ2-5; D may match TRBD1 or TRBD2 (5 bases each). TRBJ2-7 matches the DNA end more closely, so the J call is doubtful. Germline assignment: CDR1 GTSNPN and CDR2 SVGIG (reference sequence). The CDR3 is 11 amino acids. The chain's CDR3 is CACGTTHEQYF. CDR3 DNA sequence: TGTGCCTGTGGGACGACCCACGAGCAGTACTTC.

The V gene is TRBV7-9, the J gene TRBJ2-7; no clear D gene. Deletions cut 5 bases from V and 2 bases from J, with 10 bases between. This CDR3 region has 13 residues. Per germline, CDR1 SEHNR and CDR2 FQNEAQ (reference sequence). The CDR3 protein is CASSDSPTYEQYF. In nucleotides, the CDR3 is TGTGCCAGCAGCGATTCTCCAACCTACGAGCAGTACTTC.

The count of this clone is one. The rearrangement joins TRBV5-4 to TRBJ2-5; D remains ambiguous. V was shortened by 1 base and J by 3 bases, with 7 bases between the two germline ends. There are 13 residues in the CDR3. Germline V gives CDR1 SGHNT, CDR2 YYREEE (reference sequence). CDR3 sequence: CASSLRHEETQYF. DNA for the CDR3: TGTGCCAGCAGCTTGCGACACGAAGAGACCCAGTACTTC.